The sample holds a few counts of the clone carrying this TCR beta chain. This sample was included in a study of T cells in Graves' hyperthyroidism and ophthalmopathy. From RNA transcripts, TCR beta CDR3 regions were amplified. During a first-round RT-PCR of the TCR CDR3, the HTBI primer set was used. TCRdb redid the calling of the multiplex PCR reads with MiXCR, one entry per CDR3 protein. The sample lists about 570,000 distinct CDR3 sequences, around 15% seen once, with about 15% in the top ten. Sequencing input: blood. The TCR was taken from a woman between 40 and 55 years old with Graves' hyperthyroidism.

The CDR3 sequence is CASSQGLTSEQYF. The CDR3 DNA is TGTGCCAGCAGCCAGGGACTAACCAGCGAGCAGTACTTC. The V call is TRBV3-1, the J call TRBJ2-7; 7 nucleotides align to TRBD2. The CDR3 covers 13 residues. Germline assignment: CDR1 LGHDT and CDR2 YNNKEL (reference sequence). Trimming cost V 3 bases and J 6 bases; bases outside gene matches: 5.